The rows below give T cell receptor beta chains drawn from one sample of a study of T cell responses to AZD1222 COVID-19 vaccine. Generated by immunoSEQ multiplex PCR, the TCRdb table keeps only in-frame clones and is missing some. Of a few hundred thousand clones listed, more than 80% are singletons. Here the sequenced sample was peripheral blood, taken on day 0 of AZD1222 vaccination. All receptors derive from an adult in good health. The CDR3 runs from the conserved cysteine through the conserved F or W. The order of the fields is J gene, V gene, CDR3 protein.

TRBJ2-7	TRBV28	CASSLADRGPYEQYF
TRBJ1-1	TRBV29-1	CSVIQGAVNTEAFF
TRBJ2-7	TRBV6-5	CASSTLSGSSYEQYF
TRBJ1-4	TRBV30	CACPGTGVFREKLFF
TRBJ2-3	TRBV19	CASSTDRGPDTQYF
TRBJ1-4	TRBV7-9	CASSWSAEGPKEKLFF
TRBJ1-5	TRBV28	CASRYGVGQGLSNQPQHF
TRBJ2-1	TRBV15	CATSRGGVGEQFF
TRBJ1-6	TRBV9	CASSPRGEDNSPLHF
TRBJ2-7	TRBV19	CASSKWDGVHEQYF
TRBJ2-1	TRBV9	CASSVGTSGGQQFF
TRBJ1-5	TRBV18	CASSTGSHLNQPQHF
TRBJ2-1	TRBV9	CASSVGQGVYNEQFF
TRBJ1-2	TRBV27	CASSISDRAAPYGYTF
TRBJ1-1	TRBV19	CASSTQGDTEAFF
TRBJ2-7	TRBV5-1	CASSLGMRYRSYEQYF
TRBJ2-7	TRBV2	CASRGTSGSYEQYF
TRBJ2-7	TRBV6-1	CASSESGLQYF
TRBJ2-5	TRBV2	CASSPGLGGETQYF
TRBJ2-2	TRBV5-1	CASSLDRTAGELFF
TRBJ2-7	TRBV27	CASSLKARGPPYEQYF
TRBJ2-3	TRBV10-3	CAISESVLTDTQYF
TRBJ1-1	TRBV19	CASSITGPGNTEAFF
TRBJ1-2	TRBV6-6	CASSLGTDYGYTF
TRBJ2-2	TRBV7-3	CASSPRAQGTGELFF
TRBJ2-7	TRBV7-9	CASSFAGSPDEQYF
TRBJ1-2	TRBV3-1/TRBV3-2	CASSPTGYGYTF
TRBJ1-1	TRBV6-5	CASTPQGSTEAFF
TRBJ1-3	TRBV3-1/TRBV3-2	CASSRTGTGGNTIYF
TRBJ2-4	TRBV15	CAPRGDLEFPPENIQYF
TRBJ2-1	TRBV18	CASSPPGTSGYNEQFF
TRBJ2-3	TRBV29-1	CSWTGHPTDTQYF
TRBJ2-7	TRBV4-3	CASSQVTGVSYEQYF
TRBJ2-3	TRBV10-2	CASSLGAGAWGDTQYF
TRBJ2-7	TRBV20-1	CSRTSSYEQYF
TRBJ2-7	TRBV7-2	CASSPAGTRGGEQYF
TRBJ1-4	TRBV6-5	CASSRQGGWEKLFF
TRBJ1-1	TRBV10-2	CASSESPTGHTEAFF
TRBJ1-4	TRBV14	CASSRAAEKLFF
TRBJ2-4	TRBV30	CAWSVPWSQGIQYF
TRBJ1-2	TRBV14	CASSQVNYGYTF
TRBJ1-1	TRBV3-1/TRBV3-2	CASSQEGENTEAFF
TRBJ1-1	TRBV19	CASSPDRALSAPEAFF